A single sample gave rise to the 6 T cell receptor beta chains below, sequenced in a study of cytomegalovirus exposure and HLA in healthy donors. PCR primers comprised 60 Vbeta and 13 Jbeta primers. TCRdb keeps only in-frame clones here, not all; method: immunoSEQ multiplex PCR. The sample has about 91,000 clones; under 75% are singletons. Material: PBMCs. These receptors were obtained from a female donor in good health and CMV-seronegative.

V gene TRBV27 combines with J gene TRBJ2-7, with no clear D. V was trimmed by 6 bases and J by 0 bases, leaving 12 bases between them. This CDR3 comprises 14 residues. Germline V gives CDR1 MNHEY, CDR2 SMNVEV (reference sequence). The CDR3 region is CASSFSWASYEQYF. In nucleotides, the CDR3 is TGTGCCAGCAGCTTCTCGTGGGCCTCCTACGAGCAGTACTTC.

There are a few counts of this clone. The chain links TRBV5-6 to TRBJ2-5, with a tentative D call TRBD2 (7 bases). Per germline, CDR1 SGHDT and CDR2 YYEEEE. Trimming stripped 5 bases from V and 5 bases from J, with 13 bases between. CDR3 length: 13 amino acids. CDR3 in amino acids: CASRMRGGETQYF. The CDR3 DNA reads TGTGCCAGCAGGATGAGGGGGGGTGAGACCCAGTACTTC.

The J gene is TRBJ2-7, the V gene TRBV14; D possibly corresponds to TRBD1 (6 bases). Trimming removed 4 bases from V and 7 bases from J, with 23 bases in between. There are 16 residues in the CDR3. Per germline, CDR1 SGHDN and CDR2 FVKESK. DNA of the CDR3: TGTGCCAGCAGCCCCCGTCTGGCAGGGGTCGGCGGGGAGCAGTACTTC. Translation: CASSPRLAGVGGEQYF.

The CDR3 DNA follows: TGTGCCAGCAGCTTAGGGACTAGCGGGATGTATGAGCAGTTCTTC. Translated, it gives CASSLGTSGMYEQFF. This chain links TRBV5-4 with TRBJ2-1; the match to TRBD2 covers 13 bases. Germline V gene data show CDR1 as SGHNT and CDR2 as YYREEE (reference sequence). V trimming: 2 bases; J trimming: 8 bases; junction bases outside the gene matches: 4. This CDR3 is 15 amino acids long. Full variable domain (outside the CDR3, taken from reference TRBV5-4 and TRBJ2-1): ETGVTQSPTHLIKTRGQQVTLRCSSQSGHNTVSWYQQALGQGPQFIFQYYREEENGRGNFPPRFSGLQFPNYSSELNVNALELDDSALYLCASSLGTSGMYEQFFGPGTRLTVL.

Concerning this clone: The identical CDR3 is also encoded by other nucleotide sequences in the sample. The chain uses TRBV5-1 and TRBJ2-6; D unclear. V was trimmed by 4 bases and J by 0 bases, leaving 5 bases between them. CDR3 length: 14 amino acids. The germline CDR1 and CDR2 sequences are SGHRS and YFSETQ. The CDR3 DNA sequence: TGCGCCAGCAGCCTAAGCTCTGGGGCCAACGTCCTGACTTTC. Protein sequence: CASSLSSGANVLTF. Based on the CDR3 plus reference TRBV5-1 and TRBJ2-6, the full variable domain is KAGVTQTPRYLIKTRGQQVTLSCSPISGHRSVSWYQQTPGQGLQFLFEYFSETQRNKGNFPGRFSGRQFSNSRSEMNVSTLELGDSALYLCASSLSSGANVLTFGAGSRLTVL.

The sample holds a few counts of this clone. The rearrangement joins TRBV2 to TRBJ2-7; tentatively, D is TRBD1 (6 bases). This CDR3 spans 14 amino acids. Germline-derived CDR1 and CDR2 are SNHLY and FYNNEI. The V end was cut by 8 bases, the J end by 2 bases, with 16 bases between. CDR3 residues: CASADRRTPYEQYF. In DNA form, the CDR3 reads TGTGCCAGCGCAGACAGGAGAACCCCCTACGAGCAGTACTTC.